These 15 T cell receptor beta chains came from one sample sequenced in a study of OX40 agonist ivuxolimab in advanced cancers. The library was built by means of the immunoSEQ multiplex PCR assay. Not all clones reach the TCRdb copy of this immuneACCESS table, which keeps in-frame sequences only. Checked studies attribute under half of the gap to unresolved V genes and leave the rest unexplained. A total of approximately 13,000 clones appear in this sample, roughly 87% of them only once. Under 80% of the sample is in the top ten clones. The material sequenced was CD4+ or CD8+ T cells sorted from blood, taken in a trial of the OX40 agonist ivuxolimab. Every receptor here comes from an adult with an advanced solid tumor such as melanoma, head and neck, liver or kidney cancer.

This clone was seen only a few times. The chain combines TRBV11-3 with TRBJ2-7; D is possibly TRBD2 (5 bases). Per germline, CDR1 SGHNT and CDR2 YENEEA. Trimming left V 3 bases short and J 6 bases short, with 9 bases between. CDR3 length: 12 amino acids. The CDR3 sequence is CASSLDLAEQYF. The CDR3 nucleotides read TGTGCCAGCAGCTTGGACCTAGCCGAGCAGTACTTC. Using reference TRBV11-3 and TRBJ2-7 for the parts outside the CDR3, the full variable domain is EAGVVQSPRYKIIEKKQPVAFWCNPISGHNTLYWYLQNLGQGPELLIRYENEEAVDDSQLPKDRFSAERLKGVDSTLKIQPAELGDSAVYLCASSLDLAEQYFGPGTRLTVT.

The V call is TRBV6-1, the J call TRBJ1-2, with D possibly matching TRBD1 (6 bases). V lost 2 bases to trimming and J lost 4 bases, with 17 bases between them. Germline-derived CDR1 and CDR2 are MNHNS and SASEGT. The CDR3 covers 16 residues. CDR3 in DNA: TGTGCCAGCAGTGAATGGACAGAGTGGCCTCTCTATGGCTACACCTTC. This translates into CASSEWTEWPLYGYTF.

The chain has TRBV27 and TRBJ2-7; no clear D gene. Trimming shortened V by 2 bases and J by 2 bases, and 7 bases separated the two germline ends. Germline CDR1 reads MNHEY; CDR2 reads SMNVEV (reference sequence). The CDR3 runs 13 residues. CDR3 DNA sequence: TGTGCCAGCAGTTTAAGTCAGGCCTACGAGCAGTACTTC. Its translation: CASSLSQAYEQYF.

The genes are TRBV21-1 and TRBJ2-2; the D call in the table, TRBD1, was not verified against the DNA. TRBV21-1 is deemed a pseudogene. The length of the CDR3 is 15 residues. CDR3: CASSKEQGNTGELFF. CDR3 in DNA: TGTGCCAGCAGCAAAGAACAGGGGAACACCGGGGAGCTGTTTTTT.

The rearrangement links TRBV27 to TRBJ2-3; TRBD2 is a possible D gene (5 bases). Trimming took 4 bases from V and 0 from J, leaving 11 bases between them. CDR1 and CDR2 from the germline V gene are MNHEY and SMNVEV (reference sequence). The CDR3 is made up of 15 amino acids. The DNA of the CDR3 is TGTGCCAGCAGTTCGAGCGGAGATAGCACAGATACGCAGTATTTT. Its protein product is CASSSSGDSTDTQYF.

The chain links TRBV5-1 to TRBJ2-7, with a possible D match to TRBD2 (5 bases). Trimming left V 0 bases short and J 3 bases short, with 7 bases between. This CDR3 is 13 amino acids long. CDR1 is SGHRS and CDR2 is YFSETQ in the germline V gene. The CDR3 nucleotides are TGCGCCAGCAGCTTGGCTGCGGGCTACGAGCAGTACTTC. Protein sequence: CASSLAAGYEQYF.

The chain uses TRBV7-6 and TRBJ1-1, with D maybe TRBD1 (5 bases). The CDR3 has 13 residues. Per germline, CDR1 SGHVS and CDR2 FNYEAQ. V dropped 3 bases and J dropped 7 bases, with 12 bases sitting between them. The CDR3 region is CASSFGGPNEAFF. The CDR3 bases are TGTGCCAGCAGCTTCGGGGGACCGAATGAAGCTTTCTTT.

The chain recombines TRBV13 with TRBJ2-6; D assignment may be TRBD1 or TRBD2 (5 bases each). In germline, CDR1 is PRHDT, CDR2 FYEKMQ (reference sequence). This CDR3 spans 16 amino acids. Trimming shortened V by 5 bases and J by 6 bases, and 17 bases separated the two germline ends. CDR3 residues: CASSQTGAQAANVLTF. CDR3 in DNA: TGTGCCAGCAGCCAAACCGGGGCCCAAGCGGCCAACGTCCTGACTTTC.

The V call is TRBV14, the J call TRBJ2-3; D is undetermined. The V end was cut by 4 bases, the J end by 2 bases, with 22 bases between. Germline CDR1 SGHDN, CDR2 FVKESK. CDR3 length equals 18 residues. In DNA form, the CDR3 reads TGTGCCAGCAGCCCGAGGATCATCCGTTGGCCGAACACAGATACGCAGTATTTT. Translation: CASSPRIIRWPNTDTQYF.

The chain is built from TRBV9 and TRBJ2-1; 8 bases match TRBD2. V dropped 1 base and J dropped 1; count of bases not matched to a gene: 1. This CDR3 is 15 amino acids long. From germline, CDR1 is SGDLS and CDR2 YYNGEE. CDR3 sequence: CASSVSGSSYNEQFF. In DNA form, the CDR3 reads TGTGCCAGCAGCGTAAGCGGGAGTTCCTACAATGAGCAGTTCTTC.

The J gene is TRBJ1-1, the V gene TRBV20-1, with D hard to call. V lost 2 bases and J lost 7, with 5 bases in between. Germline CDR1 DFQATT, CDR2 SNEGSKA (reference sequence). The CDR3 sequence is 10 residues long. This CDR3 is CSARYGEAFF. In DNA, the CDR3 is TGCAGTGCTAGATACGGTGAAGCTTTCTTT.

The table lists this clone with a few counts. The J gene is TRBJ1-2, the V gene TRBV7-9; D gene uncertain. CDR1 and CDR2 (germline): SEHNR, FQNEAQ (reference sequence). The CDR3 is made up of 13 amino acids. V gave up 1 base and J gave up 4 bases, with 7 bases separating them. The CDR3 nucleotides are TGTGCCAGCAGCTTAGGGACGGTCTATGGCTACACCTTC. Protein product: CASSLGTVYGYTF.

The sample holds a few counts of this clone. The chain recombines TRBV6-1 with TRBJ1-5; D might be TRBD1 (5 bases). Germline assignment: CDR1 MNHNS and CDR2 SASEGT. Trimming took 3 bases from V and 4 from J, leaving 10 bases between them. CDR3 size: 14 residues. The CDR3 DNA reads TGTGCCAGCAGTGAGGGAGGGGAGAATCAGCCCCAGCATTTT. Amino acids: CASSEGGENQPQHF.

The chain couples TRBV18 to TRBJ2-2; TRBD1 matches at 7 bases. Losses at the gene ends were 6 bases for V and 5 bases for J; bases not matched to a gene: 6. The CDR3 loop spans 14 amino acids. Germline V lookup: CDR1 KGHSH, CDR2 LQKENI. The CDR3 protein is CASSRGPQTGELFF. The CDR3 region has the DNA TGTGCCAGCTCTAGGGGGCCGCAGACCGGGGAGCTGTTTTTT.

This rearrangement joins TRBV11-2 to TRBJ2-7; no reliable D call. V was shortened by 2 bases and J by 6 bases, with 17 bases between the two germline ends. The CDR3 is made up of 15 amino acids. Per germline, CDR1 SGHAT and CDR2 FQNNGV. This chain's CDR3 is CASSLFGGPMGEQYF. CDR3 bases: TGTGCCAGCAGCTTATTCGGCGGCCCTATGGGCGAGCAGTACTTC.